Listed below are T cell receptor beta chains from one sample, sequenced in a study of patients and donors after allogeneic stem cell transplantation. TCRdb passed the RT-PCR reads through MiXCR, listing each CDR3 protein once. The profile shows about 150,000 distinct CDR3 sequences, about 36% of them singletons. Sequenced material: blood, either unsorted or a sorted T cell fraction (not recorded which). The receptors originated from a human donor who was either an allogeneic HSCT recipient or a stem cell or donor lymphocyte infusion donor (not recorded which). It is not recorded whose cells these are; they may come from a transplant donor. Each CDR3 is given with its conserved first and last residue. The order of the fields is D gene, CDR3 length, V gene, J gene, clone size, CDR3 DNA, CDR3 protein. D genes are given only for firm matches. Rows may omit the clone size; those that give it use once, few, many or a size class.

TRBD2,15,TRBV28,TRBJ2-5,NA,TGTGCCAGCAGTTTCTGGCTAGCGGGGCAAGAGACCCAGTACTTC,CASSFWLAGQETQYF
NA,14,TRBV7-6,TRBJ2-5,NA,TGTGCCAGCAGCTTAGCTGACAGACAAGAGACCCAGTACTTC,CASSLADRQETQYF
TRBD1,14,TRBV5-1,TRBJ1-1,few,TGCGCCAGCAGCCGGGACAGGGGCTGGACTGAAGCTTTCTTT,CASSRDRGWTEAFF
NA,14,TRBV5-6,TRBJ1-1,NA,TGTGCCAGCAGCTTGGGGCAGAGGAACACTGAAGCTTTCTTT,CASSLGQRNTEAFF
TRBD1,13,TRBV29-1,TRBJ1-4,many,TGCAGCGCTCTACCGGGACAGGGTGGAAAACTGTTTTTT,CSALPGQGGKLFF
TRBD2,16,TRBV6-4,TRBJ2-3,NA,TGTGCCAGCAGCCTTCTAGCGGGCCATACTGTAGATACGCAGTATTTT,CASSLLAGHTVDTQYF
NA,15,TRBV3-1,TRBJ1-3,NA,TGTGCCAGCAGCCAAGATCACGGCTCTGGAAACACCATATATTTT,CASSQDHGSGNTIYF
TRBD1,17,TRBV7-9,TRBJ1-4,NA,TGTGCCAGCAGCTTAGCCGGACAGGGTTCAACTAATGAAAAACTGTTTTTT,CASSLAGQGSTNEKLFF
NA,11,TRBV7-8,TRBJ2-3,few,TGTGCCAGCTTGGTTACAGATACGCAGTATTTT,CASLVTDTQYF
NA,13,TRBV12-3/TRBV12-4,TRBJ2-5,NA,TGTGCCAGCAGTTTAGGTGGCCCTTGGGCCCAGTACTTC,CASSLGGPWAQYF
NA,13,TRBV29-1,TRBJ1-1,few,TGCAGCGTGGGAGAAGGAGGGAACACTGAAGCTTTCTTT,CSVGEGGNTEAFF
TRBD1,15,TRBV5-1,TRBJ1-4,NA,TGCGCCAGCAGCTCCCGGACAGGGCCTAATGAAAAACTGTTTTTT,CASSSRTGPNEKLFF
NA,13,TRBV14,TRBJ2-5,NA,TGTGCCAGCAGCCAATCATGGGGAGAGACCCAGTACTTC,CASSQSWGETQYF
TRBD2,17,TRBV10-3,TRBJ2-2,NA,TGTGCCATCTCGCTTTTAGCGGGGGTTACGAACACCGGGGAGCTGTTTTTT,CAISLLAGVTNTGELFF
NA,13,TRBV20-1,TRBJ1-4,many,TGCAGTGCTAGTATCGGGCGGGGAGAAAAACTGTTTTTT,CSASIGRGEKLFF
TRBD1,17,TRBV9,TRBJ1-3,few,TGTGCCAGCAGCGTAGCTCTACGGGACAGTCCCGAGGACACCATATATTTT,CASSVALRDSPEDTIYF
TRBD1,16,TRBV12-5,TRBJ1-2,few,TGTGCTAGTGGTTTGGTACTAGGACAGGGATGGACTGGCTACACCTTC,CASGLVLGQGWTGYTF
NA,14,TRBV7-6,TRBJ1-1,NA,TGTGCCAGCAGCTCCCGACTCCGGAACACTGAAGCTTTCTTT,CASSSRLRNTEAFF